The 30 T cell receptor beta chains below were found in one sample sequenced in a study of technical replicates of blood from a few donors (dated by TCRdb to the late 2010s). To prepare the library, the immunoSEQ multiplex PCR assay was applied. The clones in this table, taken by TCRdb from immuneACCESS, are in-frame only. Not every clone is retained; where verified, under half of the shortfall comes from an unresolved V gene, and the cause of the rest is unknown. In all, the sample holds 73,000 or so clones, and around nine tenths of those were seen once. 0.25% of the sample lies in the top ten. Specimen: T cells isolated from PBMCs. These TCRs come from a human donor in good health.

The rearrangement joins TRBV5-5 to TRBJ1-5, with 7 bases identical to TRBD1. Germline-derived CDR1 and CDR2 are SGHKS and YYEKEE (reference sequence). V was clipped by 0 bases and J by 5 bases; unmatched bases: 2. The CDR3 consists of 14 residues. The DNA of the CDR3 is TGTGCCAGCAGCTTGGCCACAGGGGATCAGCCCCAGCATTTT. This codes for CASSLATGDQPQHF.

The CDR3 coding sequence is TGTGCCAGCAGTGAAAGGGACAGGTCCCTTGATCAGCCCCAGCATTTT. It is translated as CASSERDRSLDQPQHF. The chain has TRBV6-1 and TRBJ1-5, with 8 bases that match TRBD1. Germline V lookup: CDR1 MNHNS, CDR2 SASEGT. V dropped 2 bases and J dropped 5; count of bases not matched to a gene: 8. The CDR3 sequence is 16 residues long.

This chain joins TRBV19 and TRBJ2-7, with a possible D match to TRBD2 (5 bases). Germline CDR1 and CDR2: LNHDA and SQIVND (reference sequence). Trimming shortened V by 10 bases and J by 0 bases, and 13 bases separated the two germline ends. The CDR3 spans 13 residues. CDR3 sequence: CATRDYNSYEQYF. The CDR3 region has the DNA TGTGCCACCCGGGATTACAACTCCTACGAGCAGTACTTC.

The chain couples TRBV4-2 to TRBJ1-5; D not resolved. V gave up 0 bases and J gave up 0 bases, with 6 bases separating them. Germline CDR1 and CDR2: LGHNA and YNFKEQ. This CDR3 contains 15 residues. The CDR3 reads CASSQEADSNQPQHF. The CDR3 nucleotides read TGTGCCAGCAGCCAAGAAGCGGATAGCAATCAGCCCCAGCATTTT.

Only a few counts were recorded for this clone. The chain recombines TRBV10-3 with TRBJ1-2, with TRBD1 matching over 8 bases. Germline-derived CDR1 and CDR2 are ENHRY and SYGVKD. The CDR3 totals 14 residues. The ends lost 3 bases at V and 4 bases at J; junction bases unmatched: 4. The CDR3 bases are TGTGCCATCAGTGAAGGACAGGGCTTCTATGGCTACACCTTC. Translated: CAISEGQGFYGYTF.

V gene TRBV7-3 combines with J gene TRBJ2-2, with unresolved D. The CDR3 sequence is 14 residues long. V shed 2 bases and J shed 4 bases, with 8 bases lying between them. From germline, CDR1 is SGHTA and CDR2 FQGTGA. CDR3 sequence reads: CASSLSLFTGELFF. In DNA, the CDR3 is TGTGCCAGCAGCTTATCGTTGTTCACCGGGGAGCTGTTTTTT.

This chain joins TRBV5-1 and TRBJ2-7, with unresolved D. Germline V CDR1 and CDR2: SGHRS, YFSETQ. Trimming removed 0 bases from V and 3 bases from J, with 10 bases in between. The length of the CDR3 is 14 residues. CDR3 protein: CASSLESSLYEQYF. The CDR3 DNA follows: TGCGCCAGCAGCTTGGAGAGTAGCCTCTACGAGCAGTACTTC.

The chain employs TRBV6-5 and TRBJ1-2, with D possibly TRBD1 on 5 matching bases. V was cut by 7 bases and J by 4 bases, with 19 bases left in between. Germline CDR1 MNHEY, CDR2 SVGAGI. This CDR3 region has 15 residues. The CDR3, as DNA: TGTGCCAGCAAAATCTCTTGGGGGGTAGTCTATGGCTACACCTTC. Translation gives CASKISWGVVYGYTF.

The chain recombines TRBV28 with TRBJ2-2; 9 nucleotides agree with TRBD1. The CDR3 is 16 residues long. Germline lookup yields CDR1 MDHEN and CDR2 SYDVKM. Losses at the gene ends were 4 bases for V and 1 base for J; bases not matched to a gene: 4. In nucleotides, the CDR3 is TGTGCCAGCAGTTCCACAGGGGGCATGAACACCGGGGAGCTGTTTTTT. Translating it yields CASSSTGGMNTGELFF.

The J gene is TRBJ2-3, the V gene TRBV27, with 12 bases matching TRBD2. CDR1 and CDR2 (germline): MNHEY, SMNVEV (reference sequence). After removal of 5 bases from V and 6 bases from J, the junction contained 6 bases not matched to a gene. The CDR3 length is 15 residues. Here the CDR3 reads CASSRRTSGTDTQYF. CDR3 coding DNA: TGTGCCAGCAGTCGGAGGACTAGCGGGACTGATACGCAGTATTTT.

The J gene is TRBJ2-1, the V gene TRBV4-1; D gene uncertain. Deletions cut 1 base from V and 4 bases from J, with 20 bases between. Germline V gene sequence: CDR1 MGHRA, CDR2 YSYEKL. CDR3 length: 18 amino acids. CDR3 nucleotides: TGCGCCAGCAGCCAAGGTCTACTCCTACAGCAACATTACAATGAGCAGTTCTTC. It translates to CASSQGLLLQQHYNEQFF.

V usage is TRBV23-1 and J usage is TRBJ1-6; TRBD1 agrees at 7 bases. Being an ORF, TRBV23-1 has a function that is uncertain. The CDR3 extends over 21 amino acids. Unmatched junction bases numbered 23, after V lost 0 bases and J lost 9 bases. CDR3 residues: CASSQSMLWTGVWPGLSPLHF. Here the CDR3 DNA reads TGCGCCAGCAGTCAATCGATGTTATGGACAGGTGTCTGGCCGGGCCTTTCACCCCTCCACTTT.

This clone was seen a single time. The chain couples TRBV7-8 to TRBJ2-7, with TRBD1 as a possible D gene (5 bases). Between the trimmed V and J ends, which lost 4 bases and 0 bases, there was a span of 31 bases. This CDR3 region has 21 residues. Germline loops: CDR1 SGHVS, CDR2 FQNEAQ. CDR3 region: CASSSIGKGRTRRERSYEQYF. CDR3 nucleotides: TGTGCCAGCAGCTCGATAGGTAAAGGTAGGACAAGGAGAGAACGCTCCTACGAGCAGTACTTC.

The genes are TRBV11-3 and TRBJ2-3, with 11 bases identical to TRBD1. Germline V CDR1 and CDR2: SGHNT, YENEEA. This CDR3 is 18 amino acids long. The J segment lost 4 bases and the V segment lost 4 bases, leaving 13 bases of the junction unmatched. CDR3 DNA sequence: TGTGCCAGCAGCTGGCCGGGACAGGGGGTTGGATTCGCAGATACGCAGTATTTT. Translated, it gives CASSWPGQGVGFADTQYF.

V gene TRBV9 combines with J gene TRBJ1-1; no firm D call. Trimming cost V 1 base and J 10 bases, with 23 bases left between them. In germline, CDR1 is SGDLS, CDR2 YYNGEE. The CDR3 length is 16 residues. The CDR3 nucleotides read TGTGCCAGCAGCGTACTCCCCACTCTCGGAGGGTCGGTAGCTTTCTTT. Its translation is CASSVLPTLGGSVAFF.

This chain joins TRBV27 and TRBJ2-7; the match to TRBD2 covers 14 bases. The V gene end was trimmed by 2 bases and the J gene end by 3 bases; junction bases not matched to a gene: 3. The V gene's germline CDR1 is MNHEY and CDR2 SMNVEV (reference sequence). CDR3 length equals 16 residues. CDR3 coding DNA: TGTGCCAGCAGTTTAACTGGGACTAGCGGGAGCTACGAGCAGTACTTC. It yields the protein CASSLTGTSGSYEQYF.

V and J are TRBV2 and TRBJ2-1; D is ambiguous. V lost 1 base and J lost 4, with 8 bases in between. This CDR3 is built from 14 residues. From germline, CDR1 is SNHLY and CDR2 FYNNEI. This CDR3 reads CASSEGRTYNEQFF. In DNA, the CDR3 is TGTGCCAGCAGTGAAGGGAGAACTTACAATGAGCAGTTCTTC.

This chain joins TRBV28 and TRBJ2-7; the match to TRBD1 covers 10 bases. The CDR3 sequence is 17 residues long. Germline CDR1 and CDR2: MDHEN and SYDVKM. V was clipped by 3 bases and J by 3 bases; unmatched bases: 11. Written as DNA, the CDR3 is TGTGCCAGCAGTTTCCCGTTTCTGGGGACAGGGGACTACGAGCAGTACTTC. This encodes CASSFPFLGTGDYEQYF.

The V gene is TRBV7-9, the J gene TRBJ2-1, with 7 bases that match TRBD2. CDR3 length equals 16 residues. V lost 5 bases, J lost 0 bases, and 7 bases stayed unmatched. Per germline, CDR1 SEHNR and CDR2 FQNEAQ (reference sequence). This CDR3 reads CASSPNGGSSYNEQFF. CDR3 coding DNA: TGTGCCAGCAGCCCCAACGGGGGGAGCTCCTACAATGAGCAGTTCTTC.

This clone was counted between two and nine times. V usage is TRBV29-1 and J usage is TRBJ2-1, with 7 bases that match TRBD2. V lost 5 bases to trimming and J lost 5 bases; unmatched junction nucleotides: 6. Germline V lookup: CDR1 SQVTM, CDR2 ANQGSEA. The CDR3 contains 13 residues. The CDR3 nucleotides are TGCAGCGTTAGGAGCGGGGCTAACAATGAGCAGTTCTTC. This encodes CSVRSGANNEQFF.

This clone has a handful of counts. The chain couples TRBV30 to TRBJ1-1, with D perhaps matching TRBD1 (5 bases). The CDR3 covers 15 residues. The V and J ends lost 3 bases and 1 base respectively, with 15 bases between them. Germline loops: CDR1 GTSNPN, CDR2 SVGIG (reference sequence). DNA of the CDR3: TGTGCCTGGAGAGTGTGGGGGGACCCGAACACTGAAGCTTTCTTT. It codes for CAWRVWGDPNTEAFF. Variable domain in full (rest from reference TRBV30 and TRBJ1-1): SQTIHQWPATLVQPVGSPLSLECTVEGTSNPNLYWYRQAAGRGLQLLFYSVGIGQISSEVPQNLSASRPQDRQFILSSKKLLLSDSGFYLCAWRVWGDPNTEAFFGQGTRLTVV.

CDR3 DNA sequence: TGTGCCAGCAGCTTAGTTACAGGACTAGCGGACTACGAGCAGTACTTC. Its translation is CASSLVTGLADYEQYF. The chain employs TRBV7-9 and TRBJ2-7, with TRBD2 matching 10 bases. V trimming: 1 base; J trimming: 3 bases; junction bases outside the gene matches: 6. There are 16 residues in the CDR3. CDR1 and CDR2 (germline): SEHNR, FQNEAQ (reference sequence). The full variable domain, rest sourced from reference TRBV7-9 and TRBJ2-7, is DTGVSQNPRHKITKRGQNVTFRCDPISEHNRLYWYRQTLGQGPEFLTYFQNEAQLEKSRLLSDRFSAERPKGSFSTLEIQRTEQGDSAMYLCASSLVTGLADYEQYFGPGTRLTVT.

The rearrangement links TRBV4-2 to TRBJ2-3; D remains unclear. With 0 bases removed from V and 4 bases from J, the gap between germline ends came to 8 bases. This CDR3 comprises 14 residues. The germline V gene has CDR1 LGHNA and CDR2 YNFKEQ. Here the CDR3 reads CASSQDRTADTQYF. For the CDR3, the DNA is TGTGCCAGCAGCCAAGATCGAACAGCAGATACGCAGTATTTT.

The V gene is TRBV7-8, the J gene TRBJ2-7; a possible D gene is TRBD1 (6 bases). This CDR3 has 15 residues. Germline V gene sequence: CDR1 SGHVS, CDR2 FQNEAQ. V lost 3 bases and J 0 bases, leaving 12 bases between the germline ends. This CDR3 reads CASSFVQGPSYEQYF. The CDR3, as DNA: TGTGCCAGCAGCTTCGTACAGGGCCCCTCCTACGAGCAGTACTTC.

This chain uses TRBV11-3 with TRBJ1-2; D is undetermined. Germline V gives CDR1 SGHNT, CDR2 YENEEA. Trimming shortened V by 1 base and J by 5 bases, and 11 bases separated the two germline ends. The CDR3 consists of 14 residues. Here the CDR3 DNA reads TGTGCCAGCAGCTTAGTCGGAGGGTCGTATGGCTACACCTTC. Protein product: CASSLVGGSYGYTF.

This chain links TRBV10-2 with TRBJ2-7; D unclear. The CDR3 covers 16 residues. Trimming cost V 7 bases and J 5 bases, with 24 bases left between them. CDR1 is WSHSY, CDR2 SAAADI, per germline. CDR3 in DNA: TGCGCCAGCACTGAATCCCCCAACCCCGCGAGTCACGAGCAGTACTTC. It codes for CASTESPNPASHEQYF.

The genes are TRBV11-2 and TRBJ2-7; 7 nucleotides align to TRBD1. This CDR3 is 17 amino acids long. Unmatched junction bases numbered 11, after V lost 1 base and J lost 2 bases. CDR1 is SGHAT, CDR2 FQNNGV, per germline. In DNA form, the CDR3 reads TGTGCCAGCAGCTTAGTCCGGGACAGATGGGAAGCCTACGAGCAGTACTTC. It translates to CASSLVRDRWEAYEQYF.

The rearrangement uses TRBV6-5 and TRBJ2-1; D is possibly TRBD1 (5 bases). The CDR3 contains 14 residues. Looked up from germline, CDR1 is MNHEY and CDR2 is SVGAGI. Trimming stripped 0 bases from V and 7 bases from J, with 10 bases between. The CDR3: CASSYSNSGNEQFF. The CDR3 DNA reads TGTGCCAGCAGTTACTCGAATTCAGGGAATGAGCAGTTCTTC.

The chain is built from TRBV14 and TRBJ1-3; maybe TRBD1 (5 bases). The CDR3 extends over 14 amino acids. Germline V gene sequence: CDR1 SGHDN, CDR2 FVKESK. CDR3 protein: CERWEGLTGNTIYF. The CDR3 nucleotides read TGTGAGAGATGGGAGGGGTTGACTGGAAACACCATATATTTT.

The chain recombines TRBV27 with TRBJ2-7; 11 positions agree with TRBD1. The CDR3 covers 15 residues. After removal of 0 bases from V and 5 bases from J, the junction contained 3 bases not matched to a gene. Germline CDR1 is MNHEY and CDR2 is SMNVEV (reference sequence). CDR3 amino acids: CASSLSGQGGDEQYF. The CDR3 DNA follows: TGTGCCAGCAGTTTATCGGGACAGGGGGGTGACGAGCAGTACTTC.